This TCR beta chain was captured by sequencing in a study of blood T cell repertoires in COVID-19. TCRdb's table, derived via immunoSEQ multiplex PCR, lists solely in-frame clones and lacks some. The sample holds about 210,000 clones, 65% to 85% seen once. This CDR3 contains 12 residues. V shed 1 base, J shed 15 bases, and the junction held 5 bases outside the gene matches. Germline lookup yields CDR1 LGHDT and CDR2 YNNKEL (reference sequence). The sample comprised PBMCs or T cells enriched from blood (not recorded which). The origin of this receptor is a woman aged 25-40 years who had been exposed to COVID-19. This chain uses TRBV3-1 (or the pseudogene TRBV3-2) with TRBJ2-4; TRBD2 matches at 8 bases. The CDR3 protein is CASSQAGGFLYF. For the CDR3, the DNA is TGTGCCAGCAGCCAAGCGGGGGGGTTCCTGTACTTC.